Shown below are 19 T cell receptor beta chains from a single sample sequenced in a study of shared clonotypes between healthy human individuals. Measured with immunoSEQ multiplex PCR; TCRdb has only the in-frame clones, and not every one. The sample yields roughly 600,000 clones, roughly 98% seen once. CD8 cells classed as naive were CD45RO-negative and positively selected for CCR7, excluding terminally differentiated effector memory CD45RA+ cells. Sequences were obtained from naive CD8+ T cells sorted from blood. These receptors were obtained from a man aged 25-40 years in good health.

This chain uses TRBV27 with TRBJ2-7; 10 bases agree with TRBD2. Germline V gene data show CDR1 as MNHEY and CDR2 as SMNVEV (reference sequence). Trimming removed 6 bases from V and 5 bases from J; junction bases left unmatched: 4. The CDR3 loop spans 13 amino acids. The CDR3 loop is CASRLAGLNEQYF. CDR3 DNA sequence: TGTGCCAGCAGACTAGCGGGACTCAACGAGCAGTACTTC.

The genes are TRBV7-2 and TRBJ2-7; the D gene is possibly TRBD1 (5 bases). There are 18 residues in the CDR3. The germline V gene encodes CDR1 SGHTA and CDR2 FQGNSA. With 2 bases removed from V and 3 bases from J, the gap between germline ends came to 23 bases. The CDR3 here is CASSLHQGGAGRDYEQYF. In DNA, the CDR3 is TGTGCCAGCAGCTTACATCAGGGTGGTGCAGGGCGAGACTACGAGCAGTACTTC. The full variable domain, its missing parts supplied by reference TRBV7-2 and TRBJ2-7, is GAGVSQSPSNKVTEKGKDVELRCDPISGHTALYWYRQSLGQGLEFLIYFQGNSAPDKSGLPSDRFSAERTGGSVSTLTIQRTQQEDSAVYLCASSLHQGGAGRDYEQYFGPGTRLTVT.

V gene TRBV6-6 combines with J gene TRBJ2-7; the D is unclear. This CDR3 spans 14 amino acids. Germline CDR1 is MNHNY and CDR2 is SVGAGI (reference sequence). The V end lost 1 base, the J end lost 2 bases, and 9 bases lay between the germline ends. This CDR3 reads CASSYFWVPYEQYF. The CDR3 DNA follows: TGTGCCAGCAGTTACTTCTGGGTGCCCTACGAGCAGTACTTC.

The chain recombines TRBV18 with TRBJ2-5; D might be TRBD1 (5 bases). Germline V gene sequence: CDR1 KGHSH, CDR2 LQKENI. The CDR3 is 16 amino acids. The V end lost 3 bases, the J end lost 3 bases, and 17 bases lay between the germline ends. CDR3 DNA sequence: TGTGCCAGCTCACCGCCCGGGCAGGGAAGGGAAGAGACCCAGTACTTC. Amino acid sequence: CASSPPGQGREETQYF.

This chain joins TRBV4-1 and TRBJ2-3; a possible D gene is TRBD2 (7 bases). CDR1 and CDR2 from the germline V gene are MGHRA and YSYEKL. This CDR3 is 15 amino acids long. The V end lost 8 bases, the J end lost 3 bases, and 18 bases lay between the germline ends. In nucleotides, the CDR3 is TGCGCCAGCGGGGGGGGGCGAGACCCTACAGATACGCAGTATTTT. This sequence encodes CASGGGRDPTDTQYF.

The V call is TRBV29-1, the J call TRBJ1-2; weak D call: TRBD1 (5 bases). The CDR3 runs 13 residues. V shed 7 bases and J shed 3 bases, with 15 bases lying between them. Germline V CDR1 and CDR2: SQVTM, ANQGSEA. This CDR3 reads CSALRGSDYGYTF. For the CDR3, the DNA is TGCAGCGCCCTCCGGGGCTCGGACTATGGCTACACCTTC.

The DNA of the CDR3 is TGTGCCAGCAGCGTAGGCGGACAGGGAACTGAAAAACTGTTTTTT. Translation gives CASSVGGQGTEKLFF. The genes are TRBV9 and TRBJ1-4; 8 nucleotides agree with TRBD1. CDR1 is SGDLS and CDR2 is YYNGEE in the germline V gene. V dropped 0 bases and J dropped 7; count of bases not matched to a gene: 5. There are 15 residues in the CDR3.

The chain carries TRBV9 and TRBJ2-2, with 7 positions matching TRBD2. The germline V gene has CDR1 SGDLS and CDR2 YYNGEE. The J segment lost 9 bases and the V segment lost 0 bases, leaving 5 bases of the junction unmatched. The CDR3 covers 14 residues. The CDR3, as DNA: TGTGCCAGCAGCGTAGGAGCGGGAAAGAGGGAGCTGTTTTTT. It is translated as CASSVGAGKRELFF.

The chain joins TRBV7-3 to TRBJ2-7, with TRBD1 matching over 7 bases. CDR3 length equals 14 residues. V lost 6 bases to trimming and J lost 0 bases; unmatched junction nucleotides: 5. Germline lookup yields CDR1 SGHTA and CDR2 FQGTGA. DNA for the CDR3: TGTGCCAGCAGAAGGGACAGCAACTCCTACGAGCAGTACTTC. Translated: CASRRDSNSYEQYF. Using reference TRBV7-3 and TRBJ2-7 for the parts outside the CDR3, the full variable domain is GAGVSQTPSNKVTEKGKYVELRCDPISGHTALYWYRQSLGQGPEFLIYFQGTGAADDSGLPNDRFFAVRPEGSVSTLKIQRTERGDSAVYLCASRRDSNSYEQYFGPGTRLTVT.

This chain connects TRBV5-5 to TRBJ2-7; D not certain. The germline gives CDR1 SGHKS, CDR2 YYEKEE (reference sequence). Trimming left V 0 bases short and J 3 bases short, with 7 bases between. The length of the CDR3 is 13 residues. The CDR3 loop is CASSLEPFYEQYF. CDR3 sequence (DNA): TGTGCCAGCAGCTTGGAGCCCTTCTACGAGCAGTACTTC.

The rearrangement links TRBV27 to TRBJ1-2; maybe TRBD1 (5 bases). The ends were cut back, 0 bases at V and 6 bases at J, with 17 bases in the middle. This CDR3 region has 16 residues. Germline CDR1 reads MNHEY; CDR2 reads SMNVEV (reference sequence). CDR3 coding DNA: TGTGCCAGCAGTTTATCGAGTTTTGGGGACTCGCATGGCTACACCTTC. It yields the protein CASSLSSFGDSHGYTF.

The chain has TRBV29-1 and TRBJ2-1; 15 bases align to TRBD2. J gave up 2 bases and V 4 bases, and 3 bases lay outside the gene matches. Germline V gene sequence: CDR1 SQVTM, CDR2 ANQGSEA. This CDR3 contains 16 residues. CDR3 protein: CSVAGLAGGPYNEQFF. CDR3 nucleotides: TGCAGCGTTGCCGGACTAGCGGGAGGGCCCTACAATGAGCAGTTCTTC.

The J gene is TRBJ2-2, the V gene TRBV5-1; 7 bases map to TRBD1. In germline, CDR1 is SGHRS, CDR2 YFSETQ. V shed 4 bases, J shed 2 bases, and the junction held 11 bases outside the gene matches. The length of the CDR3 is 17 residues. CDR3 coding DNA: TGCGCCAGCAGCGAATCACGACAGGGCACCAACACCGGGGAGCTGTTTTTT. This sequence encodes CASSESRQGTNTGELFF.

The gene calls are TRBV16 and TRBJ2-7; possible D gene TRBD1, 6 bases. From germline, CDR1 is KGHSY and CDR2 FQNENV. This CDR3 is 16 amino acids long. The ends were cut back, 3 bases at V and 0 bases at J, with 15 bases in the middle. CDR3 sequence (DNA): TGTGCCAGCAGCCATGGCCGGGACATTTTCTCCTACGAGCAGTACTTC. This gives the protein CASSHGRDIFSYEQYF.

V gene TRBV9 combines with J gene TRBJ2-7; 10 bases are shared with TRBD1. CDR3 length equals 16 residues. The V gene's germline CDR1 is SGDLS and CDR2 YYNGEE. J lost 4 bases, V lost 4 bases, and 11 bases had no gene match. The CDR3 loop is CASSPRDRGAGYEQYF. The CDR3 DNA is TGTGCCAGCAGCCCCCGGGACAGGGGCGCAGGGTACGAGCAGTACTTC.

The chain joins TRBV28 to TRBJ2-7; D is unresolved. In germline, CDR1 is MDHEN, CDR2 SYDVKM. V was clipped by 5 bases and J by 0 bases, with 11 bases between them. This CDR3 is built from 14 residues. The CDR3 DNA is TGTGCCAGCAGTCCGTTGCGAGGCTCCTACGAGCAGTACTTC. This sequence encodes CASSPLRGSYEQYF.

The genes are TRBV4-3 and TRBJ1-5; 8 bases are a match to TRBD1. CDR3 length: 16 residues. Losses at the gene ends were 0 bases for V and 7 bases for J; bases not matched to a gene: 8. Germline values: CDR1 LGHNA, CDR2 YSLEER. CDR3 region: CASSQDWGQVGQPQHF. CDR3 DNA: TGCGCCAGCAGCCAAGATTGGGGACAGGTTGGACAGCCCCAGCATTTT.

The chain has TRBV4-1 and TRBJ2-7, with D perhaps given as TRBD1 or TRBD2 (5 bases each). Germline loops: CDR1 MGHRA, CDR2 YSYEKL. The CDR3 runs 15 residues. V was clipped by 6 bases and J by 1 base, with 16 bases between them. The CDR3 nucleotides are TGCGCCAGCAGTCCCGGGACCTCAACATCCTACGAGCAGTACTTC. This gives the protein CASSPGTSTSYEQYF.

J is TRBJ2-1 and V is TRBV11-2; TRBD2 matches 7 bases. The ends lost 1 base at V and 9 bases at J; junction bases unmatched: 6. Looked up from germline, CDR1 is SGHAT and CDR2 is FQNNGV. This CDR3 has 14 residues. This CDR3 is CASSLVLTSSEQFF. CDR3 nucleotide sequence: TGTGCCAGCAGCTTAGTATTGACTAGCAGTGAGCAGTTCTTC.